This TCR beta chain stems from a study of blood T cell repertoires in COVID-19 (TCRdb year 2020). For the study in its entirety: Collaborator samples came from the United States, Italy and Spain and covered acute and convalescent phases of COVID-19. The prospective study material was composed of cDNA or gDNA derived from T cells, B-cell-depleted T cells, or PBMCs. Subjects who had been exposed to COVID-19, were actively infected with it, or had recovered from it provided the deeply sampled blood TCRbeta repertoires that made up the dataset. The repertoires were released in a freely available public database intended as a resource for research on the immune response to SARS-CoV-2. Samples came from the ongoing ImmuneRACE study (first 160 participants) plus 1,254 subjects from 6 global collaborators. Nearly every sample came with metadata listing a de-identified subject ID, COVID-19 status, age in years and sex. Where available, HLA class I and class II types were obtained from metadata supplied by the sample provider rather than from assay-based typing.

Taken from the germline V gene (reference sequence), the CDR1 and CDR2 loops are SGHNT and YYREEE. Compared with germline, V lacks 0 bases and J lacks 5 bases; bases without a gene match: 1. The CDR3 sequence holds 13 residues, the cysteine and phenylalanine included. Only the CDR3 DNA is retained, 39 bases long and in frame from the first base. This clone was detected a few times. Which antigen it targets is not known. No qualities accompany the bases; no much larger clone lies one base away. The paper's findings and limits, for the study overall: The amount of clinical and demographic metadata varied by source and participant and was provided uncurated.

TCRbeta CDR3 regions were amplified from genomic DNA using the immunoSEQ Assay, a bias-controlled multiplex PCR. The paper's processing steps were these. The number of nucleated cells in each sample was estimated from the amplification of reference gene primers within the assay. To quantify the absolute abundance of each unique TCRbeta CDR3 rearrangement, sequence reads were collapsed and filtered. For each sample, productive Simpson clonality was calculated by taking the square root of Simpson's diversity index across productive rearrangements. As stored in TCRdb, this immuneACCESS dataset retains in-frame rearrangements with V and J assigned. A fraction of the clones does not appear; measured against another copy, unresolved V genes explain less than half of the discrepancy, and the remainder lacks a known reason. That table supplies the V and J calls and clone size; D and trimming were determined from the DNA. This sample holds roughly 200,000 clones; approximately 85% were observed only once. The leading ten clones occupy less than 9% of the sample.

Each collaborating institution followed its own protocols to collect whole blood in K2EDTA tubes. For TCRbeta analysis, collaborators shipped samples in one of three forms: frozen whole blood, isolated PBMCs, or DNA extracted from either of those sample types. The sample taken for sequencing was peripheral blood. The chain is assembled from TRBV5-4 and TRBJ2-5, and 7 junctional nucleotides match TRBD1. The receptor was derived from a woman aged 55-69 years with acute or convalescent COVID-19. The CDR3 protein sequence reads: CASSLAQGETQYF. The bases read TGTGCCAGCAGCTTGGCACAGGGGGAGACCCAGTACTTC.